Following are 4 T cell receptor beta chains from one sample sequenced in a study of OX40 agonist ivuxolimab in advanced cancers. TCRdb keeps only in-frame clones here, not all; method: immunoSEQ multiplex PCR. The sample carries about 58,000 clones, approximately 91% recorded once. This material consisted of CD4+ or CD8+ T cells sorted from blood, taken in a trial of the OX40 agonist ivuxolimab. These receptor sequences come from an adult with an advanced solid tumor such as melanoma, head and neck, liver or kidney cancer.

The rearrangement links TRBV5-6 to TRBJ1-2; D might be TRBD1 (6 bases). Germline-derived CDR1 and CDR2 are SGHDT and YYEEEE. The CDR3 consists of 13 residues. Deletions cut 2 bases from V and 7 bases from J, with 12 bases between. The CDR3 nucleotides are TGTGCCAGCAGCTTCCGGGGGGCGCCTGGCTACACCTTC. Its protein is CASSFRGAPGYTF.

This chain links TRBV4-2 with TRBJ2-1, with TRBD1 identical over 11 bases. The CDR3 sequence is 17 residues long. From germline, CDR1 is LGHNA and CDR2 YNFKEQ. V lost 5 bases and J lost 9; bases outside the gene matches: 15. CDR3 sequence reads: CASSSPTLGQGGSEQFF. In DNA, the CDR3 is TGTGCCAGCAGCTCACCTACGCTGGGACAGGGGGGTAGTGAGCAGTTCTTC.

The chain joins TRBV14 to TRBJ1-1, with 10 bases aligning to TRBD1. The CDR3 has 15 residues. V shed 4 bases, J shed 11 bases, and the junction held 13 bases outside the gene matches. The germline gives CDR1 SGHDN, CDR2 FVKESK. CDR3 loop: CASSRLTGGELGAFF. Written as DNA, the CDR3 is TGTGCCAGCAGCCGACTGACAGGGGGCGAGTTGGGGGCTTTCTTT.

The rearrangement uses TRBV5-6 and TRBJ2-2, with 8 bases fitting TRBD1. V shed 5 bases and J 0 bases; nucleotides not matched to a gene: 9. Germline V gene lookup returns CDR1 SGHDT and CDR2 YYEEEE. The CDR3 has 17 amino acids. The CDR3 region has the DNA TGTGCCAGCAGATCGGACAGGGTCAGGACGAACACCGGGGAGCTGTTTTTT. Translation: CASRSDRVRTNTGELFF.